These 26 T cell receptor beta chains were all obtained from the same sample, sequenced in a study of shared clonotypes between healthy human individuals. Some clones are missing from TCRdb's copy, which holds only in-frame ones; the method was immunoSEQ multiplex PCR. The sample yields about 960,000 clones, approximately 76% seen once. Specimen: memory CD4+ T cells sorted from blood. The subset: CD45RA-negative fraction. The receptors derive from a man between 18 and 35 years old in good health.

This clone was observed many times. The V and J genes are TRBV5-1 and TRBJ2-7, with D possibly matching TRBD2 (6 bases). CDR1 is SGHRS and CDR2 is YFSETQ in the germline V gene. Between the trimmed V and J ends, which lost 2 bases and 2 bases, there was a span of 11 bases. There are 14 residues in the CDR3. CDR3 DNA: TGCGCCAGCAGCTTCAGCGGGCCCCCCTACGAGCAGTACTTC. Encoded protein: CASSFSGPPYEQYF.

The V call is TRBV5-6, the J call TRBJ2-1; D gene uncertain. V shed 2 bases and J shed 0 bases, with 9 bases lying between them. In germline, CDR1 is SGHDT, CDR2 YYEEEE. The CDR3 covers 15 residues. CDR3 bases: TGTGCCAGCAGCTTAGGCGGCCTCTCCTACAATGAGCAGTTCTTC. Its translation is CASSLGGLSYNEQFF.

The J gene is TRBJ2-5, the V gene TRBV5-1; TRBD2 aligns across 11 bases. Germline loops: CDR1 SGHRS, CDR2 YFSETQ. V trimming: 0 bases; J trimming: 1 base; junction bases outside the gene matches: 5. This CDR3 has 17 amino acids. This chain's CDR3 is CASSLGRLAGFQETQYF. Here the CDR3 DNA reads TGCGCCAGCAGCTTGGGCCGACTAGCGGGGTTCCAAGAGACCCAGTACTTC.

This clone has just a few counts. The same CDR3 can be traced to other DNA sequences in this sample. The chain joins TRBV9 to TRBJ2-7; D might be TRBD1 or TRBD2, each matching 5 bases. Per germline, CDR1 SGDLS and CDR2 YYNGEE. This CDR3 is 15 amino acids long. Deletions cut 0 bases from V and 0 bases from J, with 10 bases between. CDR3 DNA: TGTGCCAGCAGCGTAGATGGGGGACCCTCCTACGAGCAGTACTTC. Protein: CASSVDGGPSYEQYF.

A word on this clone: Just one base apart from a much larger clone, this may be a read error. Other DNA sequences within the sample encode an identical CDR3. The CDR3 reads CASSFSYEQYF. CDR3 nucleotides: TGTGCCAGCAGCTTCTCCTACGAGCAGTACTTC. V gene TRBV6-1 combines with J gene TRBJ2-7, with D uncertain. The CDR3 runs 11 residues. The V end was cut by 6 bases, the J end by 0 bases, with 3 bases between. Germline CDR1 reads MNHNS; CDR2 reads SASEGT.

The chain combines TRBV27 with TRBJ2-7, with 9 nucleotides matching TRBD1. This CDR3 region has 15 residues. Germline V CDR1 and CDR2: MNHEY, SMNVEV (reference sequence). The junction had 9 bases not matched to a gene; V was cut back by 6 bases and J by 3 bases. The CDR3 bases are TGTGCCAGCAGACCCCTACGGGACAGGGTCTACGAGCAGTACTTC. Protein sequence: CASRPLRDRVYEQYF.

This clone was detected only a few times. V and J are TRBV7-2 and TRBJ2-3; tentatively, D is TRBD1 (6 bases). The germline V gene encodes CDR1 SGHTA and CDR2 FQGNSA. V lost 5 bases and J 0 bases, leaving 21 bases between the germline ends. This CDR3 has 18 residues. CDR3 sequence reads: CASSGYLRGTPSTDTQYF. CDR3 DNA: TGTGCCAGCAGCGGCTACCTCAGGGGTACACCTAGCACAGATACGCAGTATTTT.

This chain links TRBV6-5 with TRBJ2-7, with D perhaps TRBD1 or TRBD2 (7 bases each). Germline V gene lookup returns CDR1 MNHEY and CDR2 SVGAGI. V gave up 0 bases and J gave up 4 bases, with 13 bases separating them. There are 15 residues in the CDR3. The CDR3 sequence is CASSYSAQGGYEQYF. In DNA form, the CDR3 reads TGTGCCAGCAGTTACTCGGCCCAGGGGGGGTACGAGCAGTACTTC.

The rearrangement uses TRBV18 and TRBJ1-3; TRBD1 agrees at 7 bases. CDR1 is KGHSH, CDR2 LQKENI, per germline. This CDR3 is 18 amino acids long. Trimming removed 1 base from V and 0 bases from J; junction bases left unmatched: 9. For the CDR3, the DNA is TGTGCCAGCTCACCACTGCCTGGACAGGAAGGCTCTGGAAACACCATATATTTT. It translates to CASSPLPGQEGSGNTIYF.

This clone was recorded only once. V is TRBV10-3 and J is TRBJ2-2; D remains unclear. Germline V gene lookup returns CDR1 ENHRY and CDR2 SYGVKD. CDR3 length: 12 residues. V lost 10 bases and J lost 7, with 13 bases in between. This CDR3 reads CASHPGVGELFF. For the CDR3, the DNA is TGTGCCAGCCACCCAGGTGTCGGGGAGCTGTTTTTT.

The chain's CDR3 is CASSGRGGETQYF. CDR3 bases: TGTGCCAGCAGCGGCAGGGGAGGAGAGACCCAGTACTTC. The J gene is TRBJ2-5, the V gene TRBV9; perhaps D is TRBD1 or TRBD2 (6 bases each). This CDR3 comprises 13 residues. Germline V gives CDR1 SGDLS, CDR2 YYNGEE. The V end lost 3 bases, the J end lost 4 bases, and 10 bases lay between the germline ends.

The chain is built from TRBV5-4 and TRBJ2-7, with D perhaps matching TRBD1 (5 bases). V gave up 0 bases and J gave up 3 bases, with 10 bases separating them. The germline V gene has CDR1 SGHNT and CDR2 YYREEE (reference sequence). The CDR3 is 14 residues long. CDR3 loop: CASSLARGYYEQYF. Written as DNA, the CDR3 is TGTGCCAGCAGCTTGGCAAGGGGATACTACGAGCAGTACTTC.

The chain joins TRBV27 to TRBJ1-1; D gene unclear. This CDR3 region has 14 residues. Germline V gene data show CDR1 as MNHEY and CDR2 as SMNVEV (reference sequence). V was pared by 5 bases and J by 4 bases, with 14 bases between. CDR3 coding DNA: TGTGCCAGCAGTACTGGACGAGCCTCCACTGAAGCTTTCTTT. This translates into CASSTGRASTEAFF.

This sequence joins TRBV5-4 and TRBJ2-5, with D unclear. Germline V gene lookup returns CDR1 SGHNT and CDR2 YYREEE (reference sequence). The CDR3 loop spans 13 amino acids. Between the trimmed V and J ends, which lost 3 bases and 5 bases, there was a span of 11 bases. The CDR3 nucleotides read TGTGCCAGCAGCTACCAGACTGGGGAGACCCAGTACTTC. Its translation is CASSYQTGETQYF.

A note on this clone: This could be a read error, since a much larger clone is one nucleotide away. The J gene is TRBJ1-1, the V gene TRBV6-6; perhaps TRBD1 as D (6 bases). Trimming took off 6 bases at V and 1 base at J, with 9 bases between the two ends. The CDR3 extends over 13 amino acids. Germline lookup yields CDR1 MNHNY and CDR2 SVGAGI (reference sequence). The CDR3 sequence is CASREQGNTEAFF. The CDR3 DNA is TGTGCCAGCAGGGAACAGGGGAACACTGAAGCTTTCTTT.

Many counts were recorded for this clone. The chain uses TRBV18 and TRBJ2-6; the D call may be TRBD1 or TRBD2 (5 bases each). Germline CDR1 is KGHSH and CDR2 is LQKENI. V lost 0 bases and J lost 4, with 10 bases in between. This CDR3 spans 16 amino acids. The CDR3 DNA follows: TGTGCCAGCTCACCACCGTTGGGGACCGGGGCCAACGTCCTGACTTTC. Translated, it gives CASSPPLGTGANVLTF.

This clone appeared once. This CDR3 is CASSLDGTGTQYF. The CDR3 DNA reads TGTGCCAGCAGCTTAGATGGAACAGGGACCCAGTACTTC. This chain links TRBV11-3 with TRBJ2-5, with D possibly matching TRBD1 (5 bases). The V gene lost 0 bases and the J gene lost 7 bases, with 9 bases spanning the gap. Germline CDR1 and CDR2: SGHNT and YENEEA. The CDR3 is 13 amino acids.

The genes are TRBV30 and TRBJ1-1; 8 nucleotides align to TRBD1. The germline V gene encodes CDR1 GTSNPN and CDR2 SVGIG (reference sequence). The CDR3 consists of 14 residues. V shed 2 bases, J shed 6 bases, and the junction held 8 bases outside the gene matches. The CDR3 DNA reads as TGTGCCTGGAGTCTCCCAGGGGGCGGTGCTGAAGCTTTCTTT. Its translation is CAWSLPGGGAEAFF.

The chain employs TRBV2 and TRBJ2-1; 13 bases fit TRBD2. The CDR3 totals 15 residues. Germline V gene lookup returns CDR1 SNHLY and CDR2 FYNNEI. The V gene end was trimmed by 6 bases and the J gene end by 9 bases; junction bases not matched to a gene: 8. CDR3 protein: CASSPTSGGYGEQFF. As DNA, the CDR3 is TGTGCCAGCAGCCCGACTAGCGGGGGGTATGGTGAGCAGTTCTTC.

The rearrangement joins TRBV7-9 to TRBJ2-3; D is unresolved. Germline CDR1 is SEHNR and CDR2 is FQNEAQ (reference sequence). V lost 7 bases, J lost 2 bases, and 10 bases lay in between. CDR3 length: 13 residues. The CDR3 bases are TGTGCCAGCATCCCCGGCGCCACAGATACGCAGTATTTT. Protein sequence: CASIPGATDTQYF.

V usage is TRBV5-1 and J usage is TRBJ2-2; D is unclear. Looked up from germline, CDR1 is SGHRS and CDR2 is YFSETQ. The CDR3 totals 13 residues. The V gene lost 0 bases and the J gene lost 6 bases, with 6 bases spanning the gap. DNA for the CDR3: TGCGCCAGCAGCTTGGAGACCCCCGGGGAGCTGTTTTTT. It is translated as CASSLETPGELFF.

The chain has TRBV19 and TRBJ1-2; TRBD1 matches at 7 bases. The germline V gene encodes CDR1 LNHDA and CDR2 SQIVND (reference sequence). The CDR3 totals 15 residues. With 5 bases clipped from V and 7 bases from J, the junction kept 13 bases outside the gene matches. CDR3 in amino acids: CASSPATGPGSGYTF. In DNA, the CDR3 is TGTGCCAGTAGTCCCGCGACAGGGCCAGGGAGTGGCTACACCTTC.

This clone was seen only once. The rearrangement joins TRBV19 to TRBJ2-1; the match to TRBD2 covers 11 bases. With 4 bases clipped from V and 7 bases from J, the junction kept 12 bases outside the gene matches. The CDR3 is 17 residues long. Germline V gene data show CDR1 as LNHDA and CDR2 as SQIVND (reference sequence). The CDR3 sequence: CASSTIRLAGQRNEQFF. Here the CDR3 DNA reads TGTGCCAGTAGTACCATCCGACTAGCGGGGCAGAGGAATGAGCAGTTCTTC.

The V gene is TRBV18, the J gene TRBJ2-5; perhaps D is TRBD1 or TRBD2 (5 bases each). There are 14 residues in the CDR3. Between the trimmed V and J ends, which lost 6 bases and 5 bases, there was a span of 16 bases. Germline lookup yields CDR1 KGHSH and CDR2 LQKENI. The CDR3 bases are TGTGCCAGCTCCCAAGGGACGACCGGGGAGACCCAGTACTTC. Its protein product is CASSQGTTGETQYF.

The J gene is TRBJ1-1, the V gene TRBV28; TRBD1 matches 8 bases. Germline CDR1 and CDR2: MDHEN and SYDVKM. Trimming removed 5 bases from V and 5 bases from J; junction bases left unmatched: 10. This CDR3 contains 15 residues. CDR3 sequence: CASSGYRGKGTEAFF. The CDR3 coding sequence is TGTGCCAGCAGTGGATACAGGGGGAAGGGGACTGAAGCTTTCTTT.

V usage is TRBV30 and J usage is TRBJ1-5, with 7 positions matching TRBD1. The CDR3 is made up of 14 amino acids. The V gene's germline CDR1 is GTSNPN and CDR2 SVGIG (reference sequence). After removal of 1 base from V and 7 bases from J, the junction contained 7 bases not matched to a gene. This chain's CDR3 is CAWSGQGVWQPQHF. In nucleotides, the CDR3 is TGTGCCTGGAGTGGACAGGGTGTGTGGCAGCCCCAGCATTTT.